The source of this T cell receptor beta chain is a study of early T cells in non-severe SARS-CoV-2 infection. About the study: Chains were unpaired, as sequencing was done on bulk RNA from unsorted whole blood.

This clonotype has a count of ten or more. The antigen remains unidentified. Study-wide points: Comparison of clonotypes with VDJdb favored anti-spike CD8 responses while missing private and CD4 specificities.

The library protocol tagged individual cDNA molecules with unique molecular identifiers. TCRdb re-called the 5' RACE reads through MiXCR, storing one row per CDR3 protein. The sample yields approximately 100,000 distinct CDR3 sequences, more than 9.5% seen once. CDR1 SGDLS and CDR2 YYNGEE come from the germline V gene. The V and J ends lost 2 bases and 0 bases respectively, with 6 bases between them. The CDR3 totals 15 residues. The chain employs TRBV9 and TRBJ2-6; D not resolved. The clonotype comes from an adult who was a healthcare worker with PCR-confirmed SARS-CoV-2 infection or an uninfected control (not recorded which). Specimen: whole blood. CDR3 amino acids: CASSVALSGANVLTF. In DNA, the CDR3 is TGTGCCAGCAGCGTCGCACTCTCTGGGGCCAACGTCCTGACTTTC.